These T cell receptor beta chains were read from a single sample in a study of prognosis after radiotherapy for stage I lung cancer. TCRdb independently ran MiXCR on the multiplex PCR reads; one entry per CDR3 protein. The sample holds around 21,000 distinct CDR3 sequences, 40% to 55% seen once. Sample: PBMCs, taken before or after stereotactic body radiation therapy (not recorded which). The source of these receptors is a donor over 45 with non-small cell lung cancer. Both conserved end residues are trimmed from each CDR3.

>TRBJ2-3|TRBV28
SSRGGQDTQY
>TRBJ1-2|TRBV28
ASTNGQSNT
>TRBJ2-1|TRBV20-1
SYPSSDSYNEQF
>TRBJ2-1|TRBV7-2
ASSFVQGGNEQF
>TRBJ1-1|TRBV20-1
SAIHRERTEAF
>TRBJ2-1|TRBV25-1
ASSESGLGGNEQF
>TRBJ2-1|TRBV6-4
ASRGLAGEISNEQF
>TRBJ1-1|TRBV7-9
ASSSGVGVNTEAF
>TRBJ2-7|TRBV27
ASSPLAGVYEQY
>TRBJ2-1|TRBV6-2/TRBV6-3
ASTKPGLASNEQF
>TRBJ1-2|TRBV6-1
ASSEATGGGYGYT
>TRBJ1-2|TRBV6-1
ASNPGALYYGYT
>TRBJ2-3|TRBV18
ASSPRTGTDTQY
>TRBJ2-1|TRBV6-8
ASIFSGGPMGEQF
>TRBJ2-2|TRBV12-3/TRBV12-4
ASSLDGKLF
>TRBJ2-7|TRBV28
ASRLNYEQY
>TRBJ2-1|TRBV15
ATIRERTNINDQF
>TRBJ2-3|TRBV20-1
SARDRGFSTDTQY
>TRBJ2-5|TRBV20-1
SAGRGGPKETQY
>TRBJ2-1|TRBV7-2
ASSLGPRAYNEQF
>TRBJ1-6|TRBV12-3/TRBV12-4
ASSLATDSPLH
>TRBJ2-2|TRBV28
ASSPSDRTGGELF
>TRBJ2-3|TRBV6-2/TRBV6-3
ASSYPKDRPGQGTYTQY
>TRBJ2-1|TRBV6-5
ASRIGLAYNEQF
>TRBJ2-7|TRBV6-2/TRBV6-3
ASSVTSGFVQY
>TRBJ2-3|TRBV9
ASSATSLSADTQY
>TRBJ2-3|TRBV5-1
ASSSEGSVNTDTQY
>TRBJ1-1|TRBV5-1
ASSLLPTNTEAF
>TRBJ2-7|TRBV28
ASSSLSDYPEQY